The table lists the clone carrying this TCR beta chain with a few counts. Sequencing was performed with immunoSEQ multiplex PCR; in TCRdb, only in-frame clones are kept and a portion is missing. The repertoire holds about 47,000 clones, with roughly 88% as singletons. The data are from a study of PD-1 blockade in classical Hodgkin lymphoma. Time point defined: newly diagnosed, previously untreated cHL patient sample. With 6 bases removed from V and 1 base from J, the gap between germline ends came to 12 bases. CDR3 length: 14 amino acids. Looked up from germline, CDR1 is MNHNS and CDR2 is SASEGT. The TCR sequence derives from a human donor with classical Hodgkin lymphoma. The genes are TRBV6-1 and TRBJ1-2; no definite D call. Input material: peripheral blood mononuclear cells (PBMCs). This chain's CDR3 is CASSPDGFNYGYTF. In DNA form, the CDR3 reads TGTGCCAGCAGCCCGGACGGATTTAACTATGGCTACACCTTC.